The clone carrying this T cell receptor beta chain is a singleton in its sample. Clones were read by immunoSEQ multiplex PCR, and TCRdb kept only the in-frame ones, dropping some. The sample holds over 400,000 clones, around 85% seen once. This sample stems from a study of blood T cell repertoires in COVID-19. Germline assignment: CDR1 MNHEY and CDR2 SVGAGI. CDR3 length equals 15 residues. The V end lost 6 bases, the J end lost 2 bases, and 16 bases lay between the germline ends. The gene calls are TRBV6-5 and TRBJ1-1, with unresolved D. The sample was PBMCs or T cells enriched from blood (not recorded which). This receptor was obtained from a woman aged 60-75 years who had recovered from COVID-19. CDR3 residues: CASSDIGRGNTEAFF. In DNA, the CDR3 is TGTGCCAGCAGCGACATAGGTCGGGGAAACACTGAAGCTTTCTTT.